The entry below describes one T cell receptor beta chain. Its antigen is still unknown. Germline loops: CDR1 SQVTM, CDR2 ANQGSEA. The ends were cut back, 4 bases at V and 2 bases at J, with 11 bases in the middle. This CDR3 region has 14 residues. This sample is part of a study of identical twins. Study results and limitations: Models underpredicted monozygotic twin sharing of out-of-frame TCR alpha. The study found excess low generation probability among twin-shared out-of-frame alpha sequences. Conclusions were based on cross-sectional statistical analysis, without following the same donors.

TCRdb called the 5' RACE reads again in MiXCR, with one record for every CDR3 protein. The sample lists about 530,000 distinct CDR3 sequences, 13% to 15% seen once, with around 0.4% in the top ten. Healthy Caucasians, and only they, were the donors. These data were also filed under a second study, of yellow fever vaccine responses in identical twins.

V gene TRBV29-1 combines with J gene TRBJ2-2; D gene uncertain. The TCR was taken from a woman in her late teens or twenties in good health. Sequenced: CD4+ T cells sorted from blood. The CDR3 here is CSVGGRENTGELFF. DNA for the CDR3: TGCAGCGTTGGTGGAAGGGAAAACACCGGGGAGCTGTTTTTT.